This TCR beta chain was retrieved from a study of T cells in Graves' hyperthyroidism and ophthalmopathy. Points from the study as a whole: The model forecast ophthalmopathy, anticipating it by a median around 6.4 months before onset.

Clinical symptoms, serum thyroxine, TRAb, thyroid ultrasound and orbital computed tomography established diagnosis. With regard to this clonotype: Its antigen is unknown. A much bigger clone sits one base away, suggesting this may be a read error.

CDR1 is MNHNS, CDR2 SASEGT, per germline. Trimming took off 9 bases at V and 2 bases at J, with 17 bases between the two ends. CDR3 length: 15 residues. Amplification yielded TCR beta CDR3 regions, with RNA transcripts as the source. Primed by the HTBI set, a first-round RT-PCR was run on the TCR CDR3. Each CDR3 protein is one row after TCRdb ran MiXCR on the multiplex PCR reads. Of about 610,000 distinct CDR3 sequences listed, roughly 50% are singletons. The receptor's source is a woman aged 18-29 years with Graves' hyperthyroidism. This chain connects TRBV6-1 to TRBJ1-5, with a tentative D call TRBD1 (6 bases). Source material: peripheral blood or thyroid tissue (not recorded which). This CDR3 reads CARGEGVLGNQPQHF. DNA for the CDR3: TGTGCCAGAGGGGAGGGGGTGTTGGGCAATCAGCCCCAGCATTTT.